This is a list of T cell receptor beta chains from one sample in a study of multiple sclerosis patients with progressive multifocal leukoencephalopathy. Data came from immunoSEQ multiplex PCR; TCRdb stores just in-frame clones and leaves some out. The sample shows 25,000 to 35,000 clones, 80% to 95% of them seen only once. The specimen sequenced was PBMCs. These receptors originate from a man younger than 40 with multiple sclerosis. CDR3s include the opening cysteine and the closing phenylalanine or tryptophan. The D gene is left open where the match is weak.

j_call,v_call,d_call,cdr3_nt,cdr3_aa
TRBJ1-1,TRBV19,NA,TGTGCCAGTAGTATCCCCGGGAACACTGAAGCTTTCTTT,CASSIPGNTEAFF
TRBJ2-2,TRBV7-3,TRBD2,TGTGCCAGCAGTCGGGAGGGCCGCACCGGGGAGCTGTTTTTT,CASSREGRTGELFF
TRBJ2-7,TRBV29-1,NA,TGCAGCGCCCTCACAGGGAACCCTAGGGAGCAGTACTTC,CSALTGNPREQYF
TRBJ2-1,TRBV7-3,NA,TGTGCCAGCAGCTTAAGTCTTCTGGGCCCCTACAATGAGCAGTTCTTC,CASSLSLLGPYNEQFF
TRBJ2-1,TRBV11-2,NA,TGTGCCAGCAGCTTAGACTCGGGACCAATAATCAGGCCCGAGCAGTTCTTC,CASSLDSGPIIRPEQFF
TRBJ2-3,TRBV7-9,NA,TGTGCCAGCACTCCCACGGGCGGGGCCACAGATACGCAGTATTTT,CASTPTGGATDTQYF
TRBJ2-6,TRBV27,NA,TGTGCCAGCAGGGGCGGGGGCGGTGGGGCCAACGTCCTGACTTTC,CASRGGGGGANVLTF
TRBJ2-5,TRBV27,TRBD2,TGTGCCAGCAGTTTAGGGTCTAGCGGGAGGCAAGAGACCCAGTACTTC,CASSLGSSGRQETQYF
TRBJ2-1,TRBV7-2,TRBD1,TGTGCCAGCAGCCAGGACAGGGGGTATGAGCAGTTCTTC,CASSQDRGYEQFF
TRBJ2-1,TRBV27,NA,TGTGCCAGCAGTTGGGGGGTAGGTGAGCAGTTCTTC,CASSWGVGEQFF
TRBJ2-3,TRBV7-6,NA,TGTGCCAGCAGCTTCAAGGACGGGGGAGATACGCAGTATTTT,CASSFKDGGDTQYF
TRBJ2-1,TRBV11-2,TRBD2,TGTGCCAGCAGCGCCCGGACTAGCGGCAAGCAGTTCTTC,CASSARTSGKQFF
TRBJ2-5,TRBV7-9,NA,TGTGCCAGCAGCTCGACGGACCCGCTCCAAGAGACCCAGTACTTC,CASSSTDPLQETQYF
TRBJ1-1,TRBV10-3,TRBD1,TGTGCCATCAGTGAATTAGGGACAGGTTATAACACTGAAGCTTTCTTT,CAISELGTGYNTEAFF
TRBJ2-7,TRBV7-8,NA,TGTGCCAGCAGCTTCTCAGGGGATACCTACGAGCAGTACTTC,CASSFSGDTYEQYF
TRBJ1-2,TRBV4-1,NA,TGCGCCAGCAGCCAAGGGACAGATGGCTACACCTTT,CASSQGTDGYTF
TRBJ1-1,TRBV7-9,TRBD1,TGTGCCAGCAGCTTGGACAGGGTGGCCACCATGAACACTGAAGCTTTCTTT,CASSLDRVATMNTEAFF
TRBJ1-1,TRBV5-8,NA,TGTGCCAGCAGCTTCCGACTTTCGAACACTGAAGCTTTCTTT,CASSFRLSNTEAFF
TRBJ2-1,TRBV6-6,TRBD1,TGTGCCAGCAGTTACGACAGGGACGTTGAGCAGTTCTTC,CASSYDRDVEQFF
TRBJ2-3,TRBV10-3,NA,TGTGCCATCAGTCCCCGGACGGACACAGATACGCAGTATTTT,CAISPRTDTDTQYF
TRBJ2-1,TRBV11-2,TRBD2,TGTGCCAGCAGTTCTACTAGCGGGGCGAACTACAATGAGCAGTTCTTC,CASSSTSGANYNEQFF
TRBJ2-5,TRBV27,NA,TGTGCCAGCAGTCCAAGGCACAGAAGAATTTACGAGACCCAGTACTTC,CASSPRHRRIYETQYF